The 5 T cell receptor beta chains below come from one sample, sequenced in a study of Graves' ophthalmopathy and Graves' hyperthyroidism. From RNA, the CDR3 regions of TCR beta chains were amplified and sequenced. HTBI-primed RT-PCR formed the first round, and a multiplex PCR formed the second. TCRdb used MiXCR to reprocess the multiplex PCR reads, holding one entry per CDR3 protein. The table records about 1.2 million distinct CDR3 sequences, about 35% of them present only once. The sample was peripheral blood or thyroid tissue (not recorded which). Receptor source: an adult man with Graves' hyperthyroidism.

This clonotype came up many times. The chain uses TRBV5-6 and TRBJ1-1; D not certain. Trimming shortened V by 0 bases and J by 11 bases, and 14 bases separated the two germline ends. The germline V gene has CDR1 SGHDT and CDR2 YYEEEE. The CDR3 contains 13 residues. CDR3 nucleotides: TGTGCCAGCAGCTTGGGTGGAGTTCAAGGGGCTTTCTTT. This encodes CASSLGGVQGAFF. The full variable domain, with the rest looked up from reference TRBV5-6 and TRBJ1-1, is DAGVTQSPTHLIKTRGQQVTLRCSPKSGHDTVSWYQQALGQGPQFIFQYYEEEERQRGNFPDRFSGHQFPNYSSELNVNALLLGDSALYLCASSLGGVQGAFFGQGTRLTVV.

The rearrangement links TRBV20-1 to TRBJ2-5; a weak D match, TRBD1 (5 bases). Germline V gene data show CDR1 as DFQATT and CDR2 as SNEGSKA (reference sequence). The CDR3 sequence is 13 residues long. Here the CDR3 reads CRPQAMGQETQYF. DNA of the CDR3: TGCAGACCACAGGCGATGGGCCAGGAGACCCAGTACTTC.

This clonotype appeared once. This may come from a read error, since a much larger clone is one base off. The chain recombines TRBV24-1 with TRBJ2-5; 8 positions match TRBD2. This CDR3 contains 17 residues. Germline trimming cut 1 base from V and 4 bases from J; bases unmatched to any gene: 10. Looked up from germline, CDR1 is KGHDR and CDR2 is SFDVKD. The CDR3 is CATSDFRISGAGETQYF. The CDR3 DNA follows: TGTGCCACCAGTGATTTTAGGATTAGCGGGGCGGGAGAGACCCAGTACTTC.

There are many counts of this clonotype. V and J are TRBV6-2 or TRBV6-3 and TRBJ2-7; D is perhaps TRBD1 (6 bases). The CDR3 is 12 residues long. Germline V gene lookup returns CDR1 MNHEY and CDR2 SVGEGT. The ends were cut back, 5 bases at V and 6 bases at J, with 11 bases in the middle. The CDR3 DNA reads TGTGCCAGCAGTGCCACAGGGATCGAGCAGTACTTC. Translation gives CASSATGIEQYF.

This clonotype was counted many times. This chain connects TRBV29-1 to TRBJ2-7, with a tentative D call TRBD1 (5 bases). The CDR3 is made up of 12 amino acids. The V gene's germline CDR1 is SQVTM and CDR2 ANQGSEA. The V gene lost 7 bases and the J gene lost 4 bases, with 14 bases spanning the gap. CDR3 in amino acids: CSAARGRYEQYF. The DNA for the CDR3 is TGCAGCGCCGCAAGGGGAAGATACGAGCAGTACTTC.